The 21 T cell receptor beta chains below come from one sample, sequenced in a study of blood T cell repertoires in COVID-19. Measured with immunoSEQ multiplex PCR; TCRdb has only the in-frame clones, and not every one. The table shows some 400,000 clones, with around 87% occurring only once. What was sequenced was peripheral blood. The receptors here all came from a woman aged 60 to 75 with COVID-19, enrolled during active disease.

CDR3 nucleotides: TGTGCCAGCCGTGGGCAGGGAATCGGTACTGAAGCTTTCTTT. This translates into CASRGQGIGTEAFF. The J gene is TRBJ1-1, the V gene TRBV2; tentatively, D is TRBD1 (5 bases). Germline V gene lookup returns CDR1 SNHLY and CDR2 FYNNEI. The germline V and J ends were trimmed by 8 bases and 5 bases, with 18 bases remaining between them. CDR3 size: 14 residues. Full variable domain (rest looked up from reference TRBV2 and TRBJ1-1): EPEVTQTPSHQVTQMGQEVILRCVPISNHLYFYWYRQILGQKVEFLVSFYNNEISEKSEIFDDQFSVERPDGSNFTLKIRSTKLEDSAMYFCASRGQGIGTEAFFGQGTRLTVV.

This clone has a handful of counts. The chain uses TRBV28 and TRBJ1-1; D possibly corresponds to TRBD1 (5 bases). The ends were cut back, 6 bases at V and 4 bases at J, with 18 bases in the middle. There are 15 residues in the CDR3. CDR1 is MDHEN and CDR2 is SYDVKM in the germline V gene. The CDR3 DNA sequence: TGTGCCAGCAGCCTGGGTGGGGCTCTTAGCACTGAAGCTTTCTTT. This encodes CASSLGGALSTEAFF.

CDR3 in amino acids: CASSVDRGDYLSSYNEQFF. The CDR3 region has the DNA TGTGCCAGCAGCGTAGACCGGGGGGACTACCTAAGCTCCTACAATGAGCAGTTCTTC. The chain uses TRBV9 and TRBJ2-1; 7 positions match TRBD2. The CDR3 length is 19 residues. Germline CDR1 is SGDLS and CDR2 is YYNGEE. V lost 0 bases and J lost 0; bases outside the gene matches: 12.

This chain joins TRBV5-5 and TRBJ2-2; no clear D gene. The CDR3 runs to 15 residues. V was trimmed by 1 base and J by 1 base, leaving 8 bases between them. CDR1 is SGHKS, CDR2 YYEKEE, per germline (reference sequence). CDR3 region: CASSLSGLNTGELFF. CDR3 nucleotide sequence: TGTGCCAGCAGCTTGAGTGGGCTGAACACCGGGGAGCTGTTTTTT.

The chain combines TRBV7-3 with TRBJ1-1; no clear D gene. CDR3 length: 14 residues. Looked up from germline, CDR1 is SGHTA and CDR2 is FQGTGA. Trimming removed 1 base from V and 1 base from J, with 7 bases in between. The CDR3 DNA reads TGTGCCAGCAGCTTAATAGCGGGGAACACTGAAGCTTTCTTT. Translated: CASSLIAGNTEAFF.

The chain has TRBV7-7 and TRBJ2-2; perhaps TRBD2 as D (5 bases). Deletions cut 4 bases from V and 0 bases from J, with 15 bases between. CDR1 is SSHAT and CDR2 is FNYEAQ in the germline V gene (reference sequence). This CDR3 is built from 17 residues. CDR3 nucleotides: TGTGCCAGCAGCTCCTCCTTAAGCGGCGCGAACACCGGGGAGCTGTTTTTT. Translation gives CASSSSLSGANTGELFF.

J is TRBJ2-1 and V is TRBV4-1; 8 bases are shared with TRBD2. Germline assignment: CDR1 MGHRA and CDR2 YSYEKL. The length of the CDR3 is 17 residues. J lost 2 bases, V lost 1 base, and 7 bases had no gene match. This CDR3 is CASSQAAAGGTYNEQFF. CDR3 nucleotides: TGCGCCAGCAGCCAAGCCGCGGCGGGGGGTACCTACAATGAGCAGTTCTTC.

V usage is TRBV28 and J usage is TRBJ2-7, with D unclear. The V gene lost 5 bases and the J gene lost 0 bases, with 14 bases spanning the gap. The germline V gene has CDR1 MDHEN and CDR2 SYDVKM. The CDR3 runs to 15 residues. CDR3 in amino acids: CASSGLLNLSYEQYF. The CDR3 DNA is TGTGCCAGCAGTGGGTTACTAAACCTCTCCTACGAGCAGTACTTC.

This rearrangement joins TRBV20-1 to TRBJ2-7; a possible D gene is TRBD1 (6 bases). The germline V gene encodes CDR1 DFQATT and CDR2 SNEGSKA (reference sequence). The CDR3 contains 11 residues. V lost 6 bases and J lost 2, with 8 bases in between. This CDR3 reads CSANRAYEQYF. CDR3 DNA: TGCAGTGCCAACAGGGCCTACGAGCAGTACTTC.

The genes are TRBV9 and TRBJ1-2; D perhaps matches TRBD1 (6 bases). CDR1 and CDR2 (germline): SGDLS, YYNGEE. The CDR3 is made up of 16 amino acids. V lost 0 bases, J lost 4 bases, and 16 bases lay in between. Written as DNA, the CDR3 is TGTGCCAGCAGCGTAGAATTAACAGGGCCTCTCTATGGCTACACCTTC. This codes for CASSVELTGPLYGYTF.

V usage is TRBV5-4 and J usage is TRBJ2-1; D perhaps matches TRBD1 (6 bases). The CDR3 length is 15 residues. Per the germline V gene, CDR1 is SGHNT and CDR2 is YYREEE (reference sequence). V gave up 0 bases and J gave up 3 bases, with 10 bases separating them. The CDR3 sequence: CASSLDRAGYNEQFF. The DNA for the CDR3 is TGTGCCAGCAGCTTGGACAGGGCAGGCTACAATGAGCAGTTCTTC.

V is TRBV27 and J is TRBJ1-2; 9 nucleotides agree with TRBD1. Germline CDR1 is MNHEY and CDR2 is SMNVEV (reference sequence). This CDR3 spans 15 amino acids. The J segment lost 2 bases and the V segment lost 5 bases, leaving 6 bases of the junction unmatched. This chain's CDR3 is CASSTTGTGNYGYTF. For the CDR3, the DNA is TGTGCCAGCAGTACCACCGGGACAGGGAACTATGGCTACACCTTC.

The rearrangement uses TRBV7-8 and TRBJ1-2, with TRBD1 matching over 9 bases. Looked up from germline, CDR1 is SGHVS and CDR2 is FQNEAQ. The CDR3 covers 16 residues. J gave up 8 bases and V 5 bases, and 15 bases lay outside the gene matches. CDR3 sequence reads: CASSRGSDRGTFGYTF. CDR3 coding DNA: TGTGCCAGCAGCCGAGGCTCGGACAGGGGAACCTTCGGCTACACCTTC.

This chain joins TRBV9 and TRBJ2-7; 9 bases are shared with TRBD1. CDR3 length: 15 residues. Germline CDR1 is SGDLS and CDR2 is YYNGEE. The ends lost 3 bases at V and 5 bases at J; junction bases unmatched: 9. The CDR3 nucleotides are TGTGCCAGCAGCGCCATGACAGGGGGGGTGAACGAGCAGTACTTC. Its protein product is CASSAMTGGVNEQYF.

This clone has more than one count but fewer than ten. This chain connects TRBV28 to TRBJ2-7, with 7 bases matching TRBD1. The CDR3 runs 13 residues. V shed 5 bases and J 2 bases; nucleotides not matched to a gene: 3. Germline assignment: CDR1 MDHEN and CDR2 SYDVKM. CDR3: CASSRTGTYEQYF. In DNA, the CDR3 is TGTGCCAGCAGTAGGACAGGAACCTACGAGCAGTACTTC.

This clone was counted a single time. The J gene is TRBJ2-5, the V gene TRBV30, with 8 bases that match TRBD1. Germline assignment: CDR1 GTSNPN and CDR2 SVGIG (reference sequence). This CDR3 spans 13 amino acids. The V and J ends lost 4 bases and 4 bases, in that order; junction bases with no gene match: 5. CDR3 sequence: CAWTPDRGETQYF. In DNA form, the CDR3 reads TGTGCCTGGACTCCCGACAGGGGAGAGACCCAGTACTTC.

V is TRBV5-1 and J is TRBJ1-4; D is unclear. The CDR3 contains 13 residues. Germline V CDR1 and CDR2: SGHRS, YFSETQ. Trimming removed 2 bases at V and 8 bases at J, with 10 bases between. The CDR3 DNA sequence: TGCGCCAGCAGCTTTGACACGGCGGAAAAACTGTTTTTT. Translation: CASSFDTAEKLFF.

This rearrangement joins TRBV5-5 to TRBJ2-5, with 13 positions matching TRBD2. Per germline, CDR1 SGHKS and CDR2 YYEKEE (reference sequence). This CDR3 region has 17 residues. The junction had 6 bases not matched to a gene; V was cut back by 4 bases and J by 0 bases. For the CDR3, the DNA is TGTGCCAGCAGCCGACTAGCGGGGGGAGTGTACCAAGAGACCCAGTACTTC. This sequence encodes CASSRLAGGVYQETQYF.

CDR3 sequence reads: CASSVRGTGRREQFF. CDR3 bases: TGTGCCAGCAGCGTACGGGGGACAGGGAGGCGTGAGCAGTTCTTC. V is TRBV9 and J is TRBJ2-1, with 9 bases aligning to TRBD1. Germline V gene sequence: CDR1 SGDLS, CDR2 YYNGEE. The CDR3 totals 15 residues. The junction had 8 bases not matched to a gene; V was cut back by 1 base and J by 9 bases.

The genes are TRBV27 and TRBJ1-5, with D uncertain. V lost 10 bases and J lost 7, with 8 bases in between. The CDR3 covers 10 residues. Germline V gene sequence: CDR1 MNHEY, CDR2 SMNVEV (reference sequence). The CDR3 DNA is TGTGCCAAACAGAACCAGCCCCAGCATTTT. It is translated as CAKQNQPQHF.

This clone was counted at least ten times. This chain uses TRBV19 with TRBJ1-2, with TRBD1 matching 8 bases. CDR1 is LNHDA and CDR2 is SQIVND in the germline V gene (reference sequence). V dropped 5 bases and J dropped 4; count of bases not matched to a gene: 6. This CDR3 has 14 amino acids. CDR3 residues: CASSSAGGGYGYTF. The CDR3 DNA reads TGTGCCAGTAGTTCAGCAGGGGGCGGCTATGGCTACACCTTC.